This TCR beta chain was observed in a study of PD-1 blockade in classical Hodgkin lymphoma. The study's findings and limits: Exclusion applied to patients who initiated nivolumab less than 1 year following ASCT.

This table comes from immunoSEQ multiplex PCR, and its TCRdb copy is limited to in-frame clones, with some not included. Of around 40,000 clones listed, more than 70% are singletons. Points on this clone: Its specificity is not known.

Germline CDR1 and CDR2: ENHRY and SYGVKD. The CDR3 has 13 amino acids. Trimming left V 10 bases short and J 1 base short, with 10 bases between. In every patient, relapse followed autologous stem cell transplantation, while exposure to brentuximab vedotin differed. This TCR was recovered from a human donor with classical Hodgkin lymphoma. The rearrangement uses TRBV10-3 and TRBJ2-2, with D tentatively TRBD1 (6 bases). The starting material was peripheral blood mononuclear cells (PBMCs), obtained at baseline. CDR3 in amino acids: CATRTENTGELFF. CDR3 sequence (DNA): TGTGCCACCCGGACAGAGAACACCGGGGAGCTGTTTTTT.